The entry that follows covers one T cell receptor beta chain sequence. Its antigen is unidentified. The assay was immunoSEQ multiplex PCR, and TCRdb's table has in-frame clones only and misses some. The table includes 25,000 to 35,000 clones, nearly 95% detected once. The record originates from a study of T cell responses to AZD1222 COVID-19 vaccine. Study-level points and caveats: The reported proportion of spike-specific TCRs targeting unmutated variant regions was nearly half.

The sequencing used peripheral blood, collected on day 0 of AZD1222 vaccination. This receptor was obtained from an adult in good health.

DNA for the CDR3: TGTGCCAGCAGTTCCCGGAAGGGGGCCAAAAACATTCAGTACTTC. This translates into CASSSRKGAKNIQYF. The chain combines TRBV27 with TRBJ2-4; weak D call: TRBD1 (5 bases). V lost 4 bases to trimming and J lost 1 base, with 11 bases between them. CDR1 is MNHEY and CDR2 is SMNVEV in the germline V gene (reference sequence). The CDR3 totals 15 residues.